One and the same sample provided the 22 T cell receptor beta chains below, sequenced in a study of response to subunit inactivated influenza vaccine. In TCRdb, the RT-PCR reads were re-called with MiXCR into one record per CDR3 protein. The table has some 180,000 distinct CDR3 sequences, nearly 9.5% seen once. Here the sequenced sample was non-naive T cells sorted from PBMCs, taken on the day of vaccination. These receptors all stem from a man aged 50-60 years who received an inactivated influenza vaccine.

This clonotype was found many times. The chain links TRBV7-9 to TRBJ1-1; D call uncertain. The CDR3 sequence is 14 residues long. V dropped 5 bases and J dropped 1 base, with 11 bases sitting between them. Per germline, CDR1 SEHNR and CDR2 FQNEAQ (reference sequence). The DNA for the CDR3 is TGTGCCAGCAGCACCCCAACACGGAACACTGAAGCTTTCTTT. Translation: CASSTPTRNTEAFF.

CDR3 protein: CASSDIGTGSGNTIYF. The DNA of the CDR3 is TGCGCCAGCAGTGATATCGGGACAGGGTCTGGAAACACCATATATTTT. The J gene is TRBJ1-3, the V gene TRBV10-2, with 9 bases that match TRBD1. V gave up 3 bases and J gave up 1 base; unmatched junction bases: 4. CDR1 WSHSY and CDR2 SAAADI come from the germline V gene. The CDR3 covers 16 residues.

This clonotype was observed many times. The rearrangement joins TRBV5-1 to TRBJ2-1; D is perhaps TRBD1 (5 bases). Germline assignment: CDR1 SGHRS and CDR2 YFSETQ. V was clipped by 3 bases and J by 3 bases, with 7 bases between them. The CDR3 runs 13 residues. The CDR3 nucleotides read TGCGCCAGCAGCTCAGACAGCTACAATGAGCAGTTCTTC. Its translation is CASSSDSYNEQFF.

There are a few counts of this clonotype. CDR3 nucleotide sequence: TGTGCCAGCAGCTTGTTAAGGGAGGCAGATACGCAGTATTTT. The encoded protein is CASSLLREADTQYF. The rearrangement uses TRBV5-6 and TRBJ2-3, with D perhaps matching TRBD2 (6 bases). CDR1 SGHDT and CDR2 YYEEEE come from the germline V gene. The V and J ends lost 1 base and 4 bases respectively, with 10 bases between them. The CDR3 is made up of 14 amino acids.

This clonotype was recorded at least ten times. The V call is TRBV12-3 or TRBV12-4, the J call TRBJ1-4; the D is unclear. V was cut by 1 base and J by 7 bases, with 10 bases left in between. The length of the CDR3 is 14 residues. The CDR3 bases are TGTGCCAGCAGTTTAGGGGCCCTAGGTGAAAAACTGTTTTTT. This encodes CASSLGALGEKLFF.

This clonotype was counted many times. V is TRBV20-1 and J is TRBJ2-2, with unresolved D. CDR3 length: 17 amino acids. Between the trimmed V and J ends, which lost 5 bases and 1 base, there was a span of 20 bases. Germline V gives CDR1 DFQATT, CDR2 SNEGSKA (reference sequence). CDR3 nucleotides: TGCAGTGCTTTACCCTTAGCTCTCGACTTGAACACCGGGGAGCTGTTTTTT. Its protein product is CSALPLALDLNTGELFF.

The chain employs TRBV5-1 and TRBJ2-7, with no clear D. CDR3 size: 13 residues. Trimming removed 1 base from V and 4 bases from J, with 9 bases in between. Germline V gene data show CDR1 as SGHRS and CDR2 as YFSETQ. The CDR3 region has the DNA TGCGCCAGCAGCTTGCAAGACGGGTACGAGCAGTACTTC. Translation gives CASSLQDGYEQYF.

This clonotype occurred many times. For the CDR3, the DNA is TGCAGTGCTAGAGAAATTAATGATCAGCCCCAGCATTTT. It codes for CSAREINDQPQHF. The V call is TRBV20-1, the J call TRBJ1-5; D is unclear. The germline V and J ends were trimmed by 0 bases and 5 bases, with 8 bases remaining between them. Germline CDR1 is DFQATT and CDR2 is SNEGSKA (reference sequence). The CDR3 consists of 13 residues.

This clonotype has just a few counts. The V and J genes are TRBV6-2 or TRBV6-3 and TRBJ2-7, with 10 nucleotides matching TRBD2. CDR1 is MNHEY and CDR2 is SVGEGT in the germline V gene. With V trimmed by 3 bases and J by 5 bases, 7 bases remained unmatched. CDR3 length: 15 residues. CDR3 sequence reads: CASSYYASGSHEQYF. DNA for the CDR3: TGTGCCAGCAGTTATTACGCTAGCGGGAGCCACGAGCAGTACTTC.

The V and J genes are TRBV25-1 and TRBJ2-3, with D unclear. The CDR3 runs 14 residues. Trimming shortened V by 2 bases and J by 1 base, and 7 bases separated the two germline ends. The germline V gene encodes CDR1 MGHDK and CDR2 SYGVNS. The CDR3 spells CASSEELRTDTQYF. Here the CDR3 DNA reads TGTGCCAGCAGTGAAGAGTTACGCACAGATACGCAGTATTTT.

The CDR3 nucleotides read TGCAGTGCTAGAGATCGGTACAGGGTCACTGAAGCTTTCTTT. It is translated as CSARDRYRVTEAFF. The rearrangement uses TRBV20-1 and TRBJ1-1, with a tentative D call TRBD1 (6 bases). Germline assignment: CDR1 DFQATT and CDR2 SNEGSKA (reference sequence). This CDR3 is 14 amino acids long. The V and J ends lost 0 bases and 4 bases respectively, with 12 bases between them.

This clonotype was picked up many times. This chain links TRBV6-1 with TRBJ2-1; the match to TRBD2 covers 15 bases. The CDR3 is 16 residues long. CDR1 is MNHNS, CDR2 SASEGT, per germline. The V segment lost 5 bases and the J segment 7 bases; nucleotides outside the gene matches: 6. CDR3 nucleotides: TGTGCCAGCAGTAGGGGACTAGCGGGAGGTTTGAATGAGCAGTTCTTC. Its translation is CASSRGLAGGLNEQFF.

The chain couples TRBV9 to TRBJ2-1; D could derive from TRBD1 or TRBD2 (6 bases each). This CDR3 is built from 16 residues. Germline loops: CDR1 SGDLS, CDR2 YYNGEE. V lost 3 bases to trimming and J lost 6 bases, with 19 bases between them. In nucleotides, the CDR3 is TGTGCCAGCAGCGCCGGGGGCAGGGAGAGGGTCAATGAGCAGTTCTTC. Translated, it gives CASSAGGRERVNEQFF. The full variable domain, its missing parts supplied by reference TRBV9 and TRBJ2-1, is DSGVTQTPKHLITATGQRVTLRCSPRSGDLSVYWYQQSLDQGLQFLIQYYNGEERAKGNILERFSAQQFPDLHSELNLSSLELGDSALYFCASSAGGRERVNEQFFGPGTRLTVL.

The CDR3 DNA reads as TGTGCCAGCAGCTCGGGACGAACGCGCGGCGCGGAAAAACTGTTTTTT. It is translated as CASSSGRTRGAEKLFF. V usage is TRBV12-3 or TRBV12-4 and J usage is TRBJ1-4, with D perhaps TRBD1 (5 bases). Trimming stripped 6 bases from V and 8 bases from J, with 22 bases between. This CDR3 has 16 amino acids.

A remark on this clonotype: A read error is likely, as this CDR3 ends without the conserved phenylalanine or tryptophan. This chain joins TRBV5-1 and TRBJ2-7; D possibly uses TRBD1 or TRBD2 (6 bases each). The ends were cut back, 2 bases at V and 0 bases at J, with 12 bases in the middle. This CDR3 is built from 15 residues. Looked up from germline, CDR1 is SGHRS and CDR2 is YFSETQ. In DNA form, the CDR3 reads TGCGCCAGCAGCTTTAGCGGACAGACCTCCTACGAGCAGTACTAC. Translation: CASSFSGQTSYEQYY.

V is TRBV28 and J is TRBJ2-5; the match to TRBD1 covers 9 bases. This CDR3 spans 13 amino acids. Germline CDR1 MDHEN, CDR2 SYDVKM. V was clipped by 6 bases and J by 4 bases; unmatched bases: 3. The CDR3 here is CASRGQGLETQYF. The CDR3 DNA reads as TGTGCCAGCAGGGGACAGGGATTAGAGACCCAGTACTTC. Full variable domain (remainder filled in from reference TRBV28 and TRBJ2-5): DVKVTQSSRYLVKRTGEKVFLECVQDMDHENMFWYRQDPGLGLRLIYFSYDVKMKEKGDIPEGYSVSREKKERFSLILESASTNQTSMYLCASRGQGLETQYFGPGTRLLVL.

This clonotype was found a few times. This CDR3 reads CSVEWQGLAYNEQFF. Written as DNA, the CDR3 is TGCAGCGTTGAATGGCAGGGGCTTGCCTACAATGAGCAGTTCTTC. This sequence joins TRBV29-1 and TRBJ2-1, with a tentative D call TRBD1 (6 bases). Germline V gene data show CDR1 as SQVTM and CDR2 as ANQGSEA. With 2 bases removed from V and 2 bases from J, the gap between germline ends came to 13 bases. This CDR3 comprises 15 residues.

The chain joins TRBV6-1 to TRBJ1-6, with a weak D call TRBD1 (6 bases). The V end lost 10 bases, the J end lost 8 bases, and 18 bases lay between the germline ends. From germline, CDR1 is MNHNS and CDR2 SASEGT. The CDR3 sequence is 14 residues long. Here the CDR3 reads CATVQGPTDSPLHF. The CDR3 DNA reads TGTGCCACTGTACAGGGCCCGACGGATTCACCCCTCCACTTT.

Many counts were recorded for this clonotype. The chain has TRBV29-1 and TRBJ1-1, with 10 nucleotides matching TRBD1. Germline CDR1 and CDR2: SQVTM and ANQGSEA. This CDR3 spans 13 amino acids. Losses at the gene ends were 3 bases for V and 4 bases for J; bases not matched to a gene: 2. CDR3 protein: CSVERDRGTEAFF. DNA of the CDR3: TGCAGCGTTGAGAGGGACAGGGGCACTGAAGCTTTCTTT.

This clonotype was found a few times. The rearrangement links TRBV12-3 or TRBV12-4 to TRBJ2-7; D could derive from TRBD1 or TRBD2 (5 bases each). Deletions cut 3 bases from V and 5 bases from J, with 8 bases between. The CDR3 runs to 12 residues. This CDR3 is CASSLGPDEQYF. The CDR3, as DNA: TGTGCCAGCAGTTTGGGACCGGACGAGCAGTACTTC.

The genes are TRBV28 and TRBJ2-5; the D is unclear. The CDR3 runs 15 residues. Germline values: CDR1 MDHEN, CDR2 SYDVKM. The V and J ends lost 7 bases and 5 bases respectively, with 20 bases between them. In DNA, the CDR3 is TGTGCCAGCACGTCCGGTTTTCCCCCCCGGGAGACCCAGTACTTC. This codes for CASTSGFPPRETQYF. The whole variable domain, remainder taken from reference TRBV28 and TRBJ2-5, is DVKVTQSSRYLVKRTGEKVFLECVQDMDHENMFWYRQDPGLGLRLIYFSYDVKMKEKGDIPEGYSVSREKKERFSLILESASTNQTSMYLCASTSGFPPRETQYFGPGTRLLVL.

This clonotype has a count of ten or more. J is TRBJ1-4 and V is TRBV11-2, with D possibly being TRBD1 (6 bases). The V end was cut by 5 bases, the J end by 3 bases, with 16 bases between. Germline CDR1 reads SGHAT; CDR2 reads FQNNGV. This CDR3 has 16 amino acids. The CDR3 DNA reads as TGTGCCAGCAGCACTCTTAGGACAGCTTCTAATGAAAAACTGTTTTTT. This translates into CASSTLRTASNEKLFF.